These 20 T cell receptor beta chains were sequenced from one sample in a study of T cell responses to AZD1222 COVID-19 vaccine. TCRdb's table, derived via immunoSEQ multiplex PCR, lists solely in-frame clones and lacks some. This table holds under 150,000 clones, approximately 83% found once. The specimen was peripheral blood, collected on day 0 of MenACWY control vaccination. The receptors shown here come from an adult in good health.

The CDR3 here is CASSLAGGPNTGELFF. As DNA, the CDR3 is TGTGCCAGCAGTCTAGCGGGGGGGCCGAACACCGGGGAGCTGTTTTTT. The rearrangement links TRBV2 to TRBJ2-2; TRBD2 agrees at 12 bases. CDR3 length: 16 amino acids. V dropped 5 bases and J dropped 0; count of bases not matched to a gene: 1. The germline gives CDR1 SNHLY, CDR2 FYNNEI.

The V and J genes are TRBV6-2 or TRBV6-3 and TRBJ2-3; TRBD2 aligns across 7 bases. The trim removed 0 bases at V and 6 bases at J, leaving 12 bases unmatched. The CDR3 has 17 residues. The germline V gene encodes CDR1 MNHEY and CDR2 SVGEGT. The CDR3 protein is CASSYSGGGPFMDTQYF. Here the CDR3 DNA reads TGTGCCAGCAGTTACTCTGGGGGGGGACCGTTTATGGATACGCAGTATTTT.

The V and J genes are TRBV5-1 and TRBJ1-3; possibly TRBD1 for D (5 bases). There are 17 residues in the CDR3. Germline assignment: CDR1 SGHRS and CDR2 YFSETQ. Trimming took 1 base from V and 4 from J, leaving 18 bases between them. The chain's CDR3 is CASSLRAGMASGNTIYF. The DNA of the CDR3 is TGCGCCAGCAGCTTGCGTGCAGGGATGGCCTCGGGAAACACCATATATTTT. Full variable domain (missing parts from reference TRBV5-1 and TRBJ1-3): KAGVTQTPRYLIKTRGQQVTLSCSPISGHRSVSWYQQTPGQGLQFLFEYFSETQRNKGNFPGRFSGRQFSNSRSEMNVSTLELGDSALYLCASSLRAGMASGNTIYFGEGSWLTVV.

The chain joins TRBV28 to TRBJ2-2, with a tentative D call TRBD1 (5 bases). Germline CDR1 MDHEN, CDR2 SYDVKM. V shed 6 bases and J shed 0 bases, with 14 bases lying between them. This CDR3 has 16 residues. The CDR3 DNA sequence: TGTGCCAGCAGAGTAGATCCAGGGCCGAACACCGGGGAGCTGTTTTTT. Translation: CASRVDPGPNTGELFF. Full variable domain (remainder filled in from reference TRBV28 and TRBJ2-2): DVKVTQSSRYLVKRTGEKVFLECVQDMDHENMFWYRQDPGLGLRLIYFSYDVKMKEKGDIPEGYSVSREKKERFSLILESASTNQTSMYLCASRVDPGPNTGELFFGEGSRLTVL.

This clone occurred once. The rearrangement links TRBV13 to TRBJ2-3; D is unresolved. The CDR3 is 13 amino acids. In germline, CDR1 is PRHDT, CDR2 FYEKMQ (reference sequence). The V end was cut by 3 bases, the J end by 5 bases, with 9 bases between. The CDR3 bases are TGTGCCAGCAGCTTGGCAGTGAGAGATACGCAGTATTTT. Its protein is CASSLAVRDTQYF. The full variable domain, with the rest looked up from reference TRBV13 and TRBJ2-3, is AAGVIQSPRHLIKEKRETATLKCYPIPRHDTVYWYQQGPGQDPQFLISFYEKMQSDKGSIPDRFSAQQFSDYHSELNMSSLELGDSALYFCASSLAVRDTQYFGPGTRLTVL.

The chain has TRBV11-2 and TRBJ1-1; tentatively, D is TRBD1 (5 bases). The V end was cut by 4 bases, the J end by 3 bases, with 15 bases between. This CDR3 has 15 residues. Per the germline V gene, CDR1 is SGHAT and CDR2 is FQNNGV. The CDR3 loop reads CASSSSDRGDTEAFF. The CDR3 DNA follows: TGTGCCAGCAGCTCTTCGGACCGAGGGGACACTGAAGCTTTCTTT.

CDR3 DNA sequence: TGTGCCAGCAGCCTTCCCGGGAGAATCAACACTGAAGCTTTCTTT. It encodes CASSLPGRINTEAFF. The chain carries TRBV28 and TRBJ1-1; the D is unclear. V was clipped by 6 bases and J by 2 bases, with 16 bases between them. In germline, CDR1 is MDHEN, CDR2 SYDVKM. The CDR3 contains 15 residues.

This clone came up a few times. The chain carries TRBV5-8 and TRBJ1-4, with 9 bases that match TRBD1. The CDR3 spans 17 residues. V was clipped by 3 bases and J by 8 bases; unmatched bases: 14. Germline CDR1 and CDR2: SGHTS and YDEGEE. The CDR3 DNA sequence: TGTGCCAGCAGCTCGGGACAGGGAGAGGTTTTAGGAGAAAAACTGTTTTTT. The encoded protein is CASSSGQGEVLGEKLFF.

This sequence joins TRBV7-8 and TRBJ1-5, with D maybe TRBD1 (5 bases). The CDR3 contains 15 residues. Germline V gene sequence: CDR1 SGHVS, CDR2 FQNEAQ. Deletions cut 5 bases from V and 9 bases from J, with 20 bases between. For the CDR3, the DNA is TGTGCCAGCAGCCAAGGGGACGGAGCCTTGCGGCCCCAGCATTTT. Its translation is CASSQGDGALRPQHF. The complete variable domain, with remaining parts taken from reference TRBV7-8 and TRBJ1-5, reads GAGVSQSPRYKVAKRGQDVALRCDPISGHVSLFWYQQALGQGPEFLTYFQNEAQLDKSGLPSDRFFAERPEGSVSTLKIQRTQQEDSAVYLCASSQGDGALRPQHFGDGTRLSIL.

In DNA, the CDR3 is TGTGCCAGCAGTTACTCGATAAGTGAAAAACTGTTTTTT. This sequence encodes CASSYSISEKLFF. This chain links TRBV6-5 with TRBJ1-4; D unclear. This CDR3 has 13 residues. Between the trimmed V and J ends, which lost 0 bases and 7 bases, there was a span of 6 bases. CDR1 and CDR2 (germline): MNHEY, SVGAGI.

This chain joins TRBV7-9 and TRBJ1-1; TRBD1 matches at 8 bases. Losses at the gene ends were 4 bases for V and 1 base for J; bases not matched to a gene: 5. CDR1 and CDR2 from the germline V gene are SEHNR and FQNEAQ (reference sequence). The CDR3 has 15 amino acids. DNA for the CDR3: TGTGCCAGCAGCTCGGGGACAGGCAGGAACACTGAAGCTTTCTTT. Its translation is CASSSGTGRNTEAFF. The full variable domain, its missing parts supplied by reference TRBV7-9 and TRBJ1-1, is DTGVSQNPRHKITKRGQNVTFRCDPISEHNRLYWYRQTLGQGPEFLTYFQNEAQLEKSRLLSDRFSAERPKGSFSTLEIQRTEQGDSAMYLCASSSGTGRNTEAFFGQGTRLTVV.

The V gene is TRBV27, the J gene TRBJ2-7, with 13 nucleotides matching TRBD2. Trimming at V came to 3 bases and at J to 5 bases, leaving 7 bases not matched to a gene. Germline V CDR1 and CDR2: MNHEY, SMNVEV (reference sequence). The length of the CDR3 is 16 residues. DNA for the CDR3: TGTGCCAGCAGTTTGGGGACTAGCGGGGTTTCCAACGAGCAGTACTTC. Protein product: CASSLGTSGVSNEQYF.

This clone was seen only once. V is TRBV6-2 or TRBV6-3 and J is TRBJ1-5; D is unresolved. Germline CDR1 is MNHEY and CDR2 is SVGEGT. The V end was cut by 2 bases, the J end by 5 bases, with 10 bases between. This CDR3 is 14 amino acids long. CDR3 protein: CASSYAVSYQPQHF. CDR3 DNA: TGTGCCAGCAGTTACGCAGTTTCCTATCAGCCCCAGCATTTT.

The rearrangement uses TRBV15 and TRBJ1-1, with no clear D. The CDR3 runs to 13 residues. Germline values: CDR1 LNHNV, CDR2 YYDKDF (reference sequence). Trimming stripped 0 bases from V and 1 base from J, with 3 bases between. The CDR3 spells CATSRDQNTEAFF. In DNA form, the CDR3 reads TGTGCCACCAGCAGAGACCAGAACACTGAAGCTTTCTTT.

Here the CDR3 DNA reads TGTGCCAGCAGCCTAACTAGCGGGGGTTACGAGCAGTACTTC. Translation gives CASSLTSGGYEQYF. The rearrangement uses TRBV6-2 or TRBV6-3 and TRBJ2-7; 11 bases map to TRBD2. In germline, CDR1 is MNHEY, CDR2 SVGEGT. CDR3 length: 14 amino acids. J was trimmed by 4 bases and V by 6 bases; bases with no gene match: 5.

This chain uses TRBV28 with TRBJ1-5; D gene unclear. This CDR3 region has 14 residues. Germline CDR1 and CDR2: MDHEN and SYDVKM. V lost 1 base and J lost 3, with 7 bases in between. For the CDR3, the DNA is TGTGCCAGCAGTTTATCACCGGCCAATCAGCCCCAGCATTTT. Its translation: CASSLSPANQPQHF.

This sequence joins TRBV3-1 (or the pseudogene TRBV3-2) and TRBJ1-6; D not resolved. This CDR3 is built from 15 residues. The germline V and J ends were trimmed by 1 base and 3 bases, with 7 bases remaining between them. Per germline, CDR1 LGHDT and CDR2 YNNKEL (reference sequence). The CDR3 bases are TGTGCCAGCAGCCAAGGTACTCTCTATAATTCACCCCTCCACTTT. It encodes CASSQGTLYNSPLHF.

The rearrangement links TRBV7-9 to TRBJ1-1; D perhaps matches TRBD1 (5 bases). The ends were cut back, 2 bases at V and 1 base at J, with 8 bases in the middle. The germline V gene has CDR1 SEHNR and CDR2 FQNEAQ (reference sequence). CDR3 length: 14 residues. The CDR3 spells CASSLSGENTEAFF. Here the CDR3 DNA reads TGTGCCAGCAGCTTATCGGGGGAGAACACTGAAGCTTTCTTT.

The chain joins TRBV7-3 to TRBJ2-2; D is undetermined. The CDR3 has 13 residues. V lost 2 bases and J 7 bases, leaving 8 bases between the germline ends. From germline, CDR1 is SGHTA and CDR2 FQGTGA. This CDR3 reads CASSLGFGGELFF. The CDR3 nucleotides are TGTGCCAGCAGCTTAGGGTTTGGCGGGGAGCTGTTTTTT.

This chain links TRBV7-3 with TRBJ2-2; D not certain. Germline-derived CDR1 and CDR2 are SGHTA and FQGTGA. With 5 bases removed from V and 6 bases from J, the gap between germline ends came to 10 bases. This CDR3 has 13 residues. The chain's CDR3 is CASSAEVAGELFF. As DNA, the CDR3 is TGTGCCAGCAGCGCTGAGGTGGCCGGGGAGCTGTTTTTT.